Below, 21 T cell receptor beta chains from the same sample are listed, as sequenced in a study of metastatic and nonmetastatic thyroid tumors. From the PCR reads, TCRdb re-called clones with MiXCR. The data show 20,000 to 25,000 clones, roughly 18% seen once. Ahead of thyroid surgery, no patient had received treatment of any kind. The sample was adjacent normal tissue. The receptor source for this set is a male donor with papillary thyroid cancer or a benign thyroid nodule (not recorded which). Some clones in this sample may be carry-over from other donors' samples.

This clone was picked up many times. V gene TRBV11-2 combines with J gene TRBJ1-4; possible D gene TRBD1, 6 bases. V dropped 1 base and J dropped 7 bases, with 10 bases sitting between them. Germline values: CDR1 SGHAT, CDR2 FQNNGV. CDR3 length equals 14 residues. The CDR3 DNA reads TGTGCCAGCAGCTTAGGTGACAGGCTTGAAAAACTGTTTTTT. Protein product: CASSLGDRLEKLFF.

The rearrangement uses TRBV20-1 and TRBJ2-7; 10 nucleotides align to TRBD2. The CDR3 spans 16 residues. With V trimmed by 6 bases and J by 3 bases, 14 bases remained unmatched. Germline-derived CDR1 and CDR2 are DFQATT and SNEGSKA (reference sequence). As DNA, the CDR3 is TGCAGTGCCAATCAGCGGGAGGGCGGATACGGCTACGAGCAGTACTTC. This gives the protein CSANQREGGYGYEQYF.

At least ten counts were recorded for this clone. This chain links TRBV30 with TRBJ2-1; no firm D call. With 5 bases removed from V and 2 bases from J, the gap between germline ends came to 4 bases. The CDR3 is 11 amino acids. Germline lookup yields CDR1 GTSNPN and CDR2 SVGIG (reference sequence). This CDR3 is CAWEPYNEQFF. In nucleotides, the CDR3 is TGTGCCTGGGAACCCTACAATGAGCAGTTCTTC.

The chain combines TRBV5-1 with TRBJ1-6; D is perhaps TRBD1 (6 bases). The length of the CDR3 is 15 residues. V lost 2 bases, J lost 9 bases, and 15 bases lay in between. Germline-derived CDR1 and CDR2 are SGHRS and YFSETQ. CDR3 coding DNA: TGCGCCAGCAGCTTATTTCAGGGGAGCGTTTCACCCCTCCACTTT. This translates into CASSLFQGSVSPLHF.

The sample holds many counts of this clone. The CDR3 DNA reads TGTGCCAGCTCACCACAATCGGGGGCGTACAATGAGCAGTTCTTC. Translation: CASSPQSGAYNEQFF. The V gene is TRBV18, the J gene TRBJ2-1, with D possibly called TRBD1 or TRBD2 (6 bases each). The CDR3 is 15 residues long. Trimming left V 1 base short and J 4 bases short, with 11 bases between. Germline lookup yields CDR1 KGHSH and CDR2 LQKENI.

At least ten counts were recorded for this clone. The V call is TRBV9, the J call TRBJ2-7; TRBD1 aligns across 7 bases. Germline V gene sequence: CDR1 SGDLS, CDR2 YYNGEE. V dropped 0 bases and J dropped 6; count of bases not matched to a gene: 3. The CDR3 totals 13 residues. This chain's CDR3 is CASSVVTGSEQYF. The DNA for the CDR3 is TGTGCCAGCAGCGTAGTGACAGGGAGCGAGCAGTACTTC.

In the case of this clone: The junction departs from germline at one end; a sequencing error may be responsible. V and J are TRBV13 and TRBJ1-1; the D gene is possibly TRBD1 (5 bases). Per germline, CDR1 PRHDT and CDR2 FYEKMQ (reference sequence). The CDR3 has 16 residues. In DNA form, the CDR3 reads TGTGTCAGCAGCTCAGGACTAGATGGGGGGAACACTGAAGCTTTCTTT. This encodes CVSSSGLDGGNTEAFF.

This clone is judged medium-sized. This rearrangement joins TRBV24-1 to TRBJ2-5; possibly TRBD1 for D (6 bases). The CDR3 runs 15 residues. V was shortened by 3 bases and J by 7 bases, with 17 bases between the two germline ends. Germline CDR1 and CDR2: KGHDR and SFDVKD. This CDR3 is CATSDGGQKKVTQYF. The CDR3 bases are TGTGCCACCAGTGATGGTGGACAGAAGAAGGTGACCCAGTACTTC.

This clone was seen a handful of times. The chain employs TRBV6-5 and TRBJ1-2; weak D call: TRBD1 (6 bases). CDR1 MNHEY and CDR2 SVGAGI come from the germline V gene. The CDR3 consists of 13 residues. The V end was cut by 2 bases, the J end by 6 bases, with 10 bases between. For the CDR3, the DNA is TGTGCCAGCAGTTACCCCAGGGGTAATGGCTACACCTTC. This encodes CASSYPRGNGYTF.

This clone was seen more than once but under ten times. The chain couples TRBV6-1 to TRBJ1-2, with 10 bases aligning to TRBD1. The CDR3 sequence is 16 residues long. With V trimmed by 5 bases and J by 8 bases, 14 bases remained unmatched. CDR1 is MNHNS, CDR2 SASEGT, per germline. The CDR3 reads CASSNMGQGRRGGYTF. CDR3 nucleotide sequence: TGTGCCAGCAGTAATATGGGACAGGGGCGCCGTGGGGGCTACACCTTC.

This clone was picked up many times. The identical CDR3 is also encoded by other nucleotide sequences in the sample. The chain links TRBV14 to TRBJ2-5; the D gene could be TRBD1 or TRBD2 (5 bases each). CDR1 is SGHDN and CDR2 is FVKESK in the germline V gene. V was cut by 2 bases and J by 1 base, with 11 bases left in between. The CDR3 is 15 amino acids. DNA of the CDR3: TGTGCCAGCAGCCAACTTGGGGACCTCCAAGAGACCCAGTACTTC. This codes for CASSQLGDLQETQYF. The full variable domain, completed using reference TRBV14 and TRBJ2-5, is EAGVTQFPSHSVIEKGQTVTLRCDPISGHDNLYWYRRVMGKEIKFLLHFVKESKQDESGMPNNRFLAERTGGTYSTLKVQPAELEDSGVYFCASSQLGDLQETQYFGPGTRLLVL.

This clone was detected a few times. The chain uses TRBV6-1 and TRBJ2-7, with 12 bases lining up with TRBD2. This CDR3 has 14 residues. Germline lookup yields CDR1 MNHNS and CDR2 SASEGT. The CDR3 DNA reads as TGTACCAGCTGTGGACTAGCGGGGCCCTACGAGCAGTACGTC. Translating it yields CTSCGLAGPYEQYV.

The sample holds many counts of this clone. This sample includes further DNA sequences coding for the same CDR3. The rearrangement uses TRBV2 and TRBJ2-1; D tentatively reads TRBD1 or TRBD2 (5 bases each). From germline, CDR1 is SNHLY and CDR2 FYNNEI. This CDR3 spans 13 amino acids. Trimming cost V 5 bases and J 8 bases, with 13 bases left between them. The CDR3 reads CASSSRRDDEQFF. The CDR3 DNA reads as TGTGCCAGCAGTTCGCGCAGGGACGATGAGCAGTTCTTC.

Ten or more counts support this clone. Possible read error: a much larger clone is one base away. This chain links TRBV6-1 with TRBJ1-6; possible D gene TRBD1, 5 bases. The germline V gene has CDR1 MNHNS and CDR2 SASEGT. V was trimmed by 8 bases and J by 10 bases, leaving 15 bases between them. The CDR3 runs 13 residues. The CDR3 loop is CASGPLTESPLHF. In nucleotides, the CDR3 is TGTGCCAGCGGCCCCTTGACAGAATCACCCCTCCACTTT.

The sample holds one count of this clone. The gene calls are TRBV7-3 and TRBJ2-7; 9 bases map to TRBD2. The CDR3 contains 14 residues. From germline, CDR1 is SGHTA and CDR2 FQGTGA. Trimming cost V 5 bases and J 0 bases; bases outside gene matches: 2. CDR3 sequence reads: CASSLSGSSYEQYF. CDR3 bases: TGTGCCAGCAGCCTTAGCGGGAGCTCCTACGAGCAGTACTTC. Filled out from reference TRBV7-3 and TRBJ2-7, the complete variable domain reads GAGVSQTPSNKVTEKGKYVELRCDPISGHTALYWYRQSLGQGPEFLIYFQGTGAADDSGLPNDRFFAVRPEGSVSTLKIQRTERGDSAVYLCASSLSGSSYEQYFGPGTRLTVT.

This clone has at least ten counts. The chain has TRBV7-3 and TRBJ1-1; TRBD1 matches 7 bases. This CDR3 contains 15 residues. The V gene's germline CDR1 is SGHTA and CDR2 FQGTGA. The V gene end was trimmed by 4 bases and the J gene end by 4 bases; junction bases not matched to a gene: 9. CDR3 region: CASSSSGTARTEAFF. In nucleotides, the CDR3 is TGTGCCAGCAGCTCCTCCGGGACAGCGCGCACTGAAGCTTTCTTT.

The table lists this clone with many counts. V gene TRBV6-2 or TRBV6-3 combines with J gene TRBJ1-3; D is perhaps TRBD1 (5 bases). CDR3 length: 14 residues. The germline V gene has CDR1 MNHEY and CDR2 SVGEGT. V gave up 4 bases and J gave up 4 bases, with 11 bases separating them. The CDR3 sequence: CASSFEGTGNTIYF. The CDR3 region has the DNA TGTGCCAGCAGTTTTGAAGGGACCGGAAACACCATATATTTT.

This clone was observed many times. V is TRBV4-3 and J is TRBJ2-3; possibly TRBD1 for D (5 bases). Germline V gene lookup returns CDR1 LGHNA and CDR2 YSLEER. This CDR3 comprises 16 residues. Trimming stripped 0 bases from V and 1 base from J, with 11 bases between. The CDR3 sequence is CASSQDFAQGTDTQYF. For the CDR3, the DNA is TGCGCCAGCAGCCAAGATTTCGCACAGGGCACAGATACGCAGTATTTT.

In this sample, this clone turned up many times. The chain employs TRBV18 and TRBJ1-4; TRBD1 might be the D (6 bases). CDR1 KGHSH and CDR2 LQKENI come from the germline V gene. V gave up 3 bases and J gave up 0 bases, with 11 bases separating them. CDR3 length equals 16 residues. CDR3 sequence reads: CASSPDRLATNEKLFF. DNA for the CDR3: TGTGCCAGCTCACCGGACAGACTTGCAACTAATGAAAAACTGTTTTTT.

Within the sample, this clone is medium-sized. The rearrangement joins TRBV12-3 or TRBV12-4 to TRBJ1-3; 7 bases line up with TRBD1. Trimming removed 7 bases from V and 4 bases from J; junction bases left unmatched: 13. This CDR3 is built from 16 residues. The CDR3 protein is CASTPWDSFNGNTIYF. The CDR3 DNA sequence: TGTGCCAGCACCCCCTGGGACAGCTTCAACGGAAACACCATATATTTT.

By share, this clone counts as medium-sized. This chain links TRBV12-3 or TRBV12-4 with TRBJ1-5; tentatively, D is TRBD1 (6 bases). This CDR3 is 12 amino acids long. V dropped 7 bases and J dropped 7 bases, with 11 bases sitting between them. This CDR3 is CASTTGIQPQHF. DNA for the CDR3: TGTGCCAGCACCACAGGGATACAGCCCCAGCATTTT.